This T cell receptor beta chain was documented in a study of shared clonotypes between healthy human individuals. Overall study results and limits: As a rule, naive subsets had a larger estimated richness than memory subsets.

The table came from immunoSEQ multiplex PCR; TCRdb's copy has only in-frame clones and leaves some out. The profile shows millions of clones, just under 95% of them singletons. Comments on this clone: What it recognizes is unknown. The same CDR3 arises from other DNA sequences in this sample as well.

The V gene's germline CDR1 is SGHTA and CDR2 FQGNSA. This CDR3 region has 15 residues. J was trimmed by 3 bases and V by 5 bases; bases with no gene match: 10. Naive-designated CD8 cells lacked CD45RO, were positively enriched for CCR7, and omitted terminally differentiated effector memory CD45RA+ cells. Material: naive CD8+ T cells sorted from blood. The TCR was taken from a man younger than 35 in good health. V is TRBV7-2 and J is TRBJ2-7; 7 bases map to TRBD2. The CDR3 nucleotides read TGTGCCAGCAGCCCCTTCGGGGGAGGGAGCTACGAGCAGTACTTC. The encoded protein is CASSPFGGGSYEQYF. Full variable domain (outside the CDR3, taken from reference TRBV7-2 and TRBJ2-7): GAGVSQSPSNKVTEKGKDVELRCDPISGHTALYWYRQSLGQGLEFLIYFQGNSAPDKSGLPSDRFSAERTGGSVSTLTIQRTQQEDSAVYLCASSPFGGGSYEQYFGPGTRLTVT.